This passage covers 19 T cell receptor beta chains from one sample sequenced in a study of shared clonotypes between healthy human individuals. Generated by immunoSEQ multiplex PCR, the TCRdb table keeps only in-frame clones and is missing some. Of about 2.1 million clones listed, roughly 93% are singletons. Terminally differentiated effector memory CD45RA+ cells were excluded by CCR7 positive selection of CD45RO-negative cells. The specimen sequenced was naive CD8+ T cells from PBMCs. Source of these receptors: a man aged 18-30 years in good health. Some clones in this sample may be carry-over from other donors' samples.

The rearrangement joins TRBV13 to TRBJ2-7; D perhaps matches TRBD1 (6 bases). Trimming removed 5 bases at V and 2 bases at J, with 22 bases between. This CDR3 contains 17 residues. Germline V CDR1 and CDR2: PRHDT, FYEKMQ (reference sequence). The CDR3 region has the DNA TGTGCCAGCAGCCCAAGGATCCGGGACACCGAAACCTACGAGCAGTACTTC. Its protein product is CASSPRIRDTETYEQYF.

V is TRBV29-1 and J is TRBJ2-5; 11 bases line up with TRBD1. Near its end, the DNA agrees better with TRBJ2-7, so the J call may be wrong. From germline, CDR1 is SQVTM and CDR2 ANQGSEA. There are 13 residues in the CDR3. In DNA form, the CDR3 reads TGCAGCGTCCGGGACAGGGGGAAGGGCGAGCAGTACTTC. It yields the protein CSVRDRGKGEQYF.

The chain joins TRBV4-1 to TRBJ2-1, with 12 bases lining up with TRBD1. The J segment lost 7 bases and the V segment lost 1 base, leaving 8 bases of the junction unmatched. The CDR3 length is 17 residues. Germline CDR1 reads MGHRA; CDR2 reads YSYEKL. In DNA form, the CDR3 reads TGCGCCAGCAGCCAAGCCCCCGGGACAGGGGGCGGGAATGAGCAGTTCTTC. Encoded protein: CASSQAPGTGGGNEQFF.

The rearrangement links TRBV7-3 to TRBJ2-3; 9 positions match TRBD2. This CDR3 region has 19 residues. The V gene end was trimmed by 5 bases and the J gene end by 2 bases; junction bases not matched to a gene: 17. Germline V gene sequence: CDR1 SGHTA, CDR2 FQGTGA. The CDR3 DNA is TGTGCCAGCAGCCGCGGCTTGGCGGGAGGGCCCTCTCTCACAGATACGCAGTATTTT. As protein: CASSRGLAGGPSLTDTQYF. The full variable domain, rest sourced from reference TRBV7-3 and TRBJ2-3, is GAGVSQTPSNKVTEKGKYVELRCDPISGHTALYWYRQSLGQGPEFLIYFQGTGAADDSGLPNDRFFAVRPEGSVSTLKIQRTERGDSAVYLCASSRGLAGGPSLTDTQYFGPGTRLTVL.

The CDR3 coding sequence is TGTGCCAGCAGCTGGAACAGGGGGCGAAACGAGCAGTACTTC. It codes for CASSWNRGRNEQYF. The chain joins TRBV5-5 to TRBJ2-7; 9 bases fit TRBD1. This CDR3 is 14 amino acids long. Germline values: CDR1 SGHKS, CDR2 YYEKEE (reference sequence). V lost 3 bases and J lost 5; bases outside the gene matches: 6.

This chain joins TRBV6-1 and TRBJ1-4, with D perhaps matching TRBD1 (5 bases). CDR3 length: 16 residues. Germline V gene data show CDR1 as MNHNS and CDR2 as SASEGT. Trimming cost V 3 bases and J 0 bases, with 11 bases left between them. The CDR3 sequence: CASSETAAATNEKLFF. The DNA for the CDR3 is TGTGCCAGCAGTGAGACAGCGGCTGCAACTAATGAAAAACTGTTTTTT.

This rearrangement joins TRBV5-1 to TRBJ2-1, with TRBD2 matching over 7 bases. The CDR3 is 16 amino acids. Germline CDR1 SGHRS, CDR2 YFSETQ. The J segment lost 5 bases and the V segment lost 3 bases, leaving 11 bases of the junction unmatched. For the CDR3, the DNA is TGCGCCAGCAGCTGGAGACTAGCAGCAGGGAACAATGAGCAGTTCTTC. This codes for CASSWRLAAGNNEQFF.

This clone was found once. V and J are TRBV19 and TRBJ2-5; D gene uncertain. V lost 1 base to trimming and J lost 5 bases, with 20 bases between them. This CDR3 region has 17 residues. Germline V gene lookup returns CDR1 LNHDA and CDR2 SQIVND (reference sequence). DNA for the CDR3: TGTGCCAGTAGTATAGGAGTGGCGCCCGAGAACGGGGAGACCCAGTACTTC. Translated: CASSIGVAPENGETQYF.

The chain joins TRBV4-2 to TRBJ1-1; D perhaps matches TRBD1 (5 bases). Germline lookup yields CDR1 LGHNA and CDR2 YNFKEQ. The CDR3 is 14 amino acids. The germline V and J ends were trimmed by 4 bases and 1 base, with 10 bases remaining between them. CDR3 sequence: CASSPAGGNTEAFF. In nucleotides, the CDR3 is TGTGCCAGCAGCCCAGCGGGGGGGAACACTGAAGCTTTCTTT.

V is TRBV28 and J is TRBJ2-3, with D possibly TRBD2 on 5 matching bases. V was clipped by 3 bases and J by 4 bases, with 11 bases between them. The germline CDR1 and CDR2 sequences are MDHEN and SYDVKM. CDR3 size: 14 residues. Here the CDR3 reads CASSFEGQPDTQYF. The CDR3 coding sequence is TGTGCCAGCAGTTTCGAGGGTCAACCAGATACGCAGTATTTT.

About this clone itself: This specimen includes other DNA sequences encoding the same CDR3. The V gene is TRBV7-2, the J gene TRBJ2-4; D tentatively fits TRBD1 or TRBD2 (5 bases each). Trimming left V 5 bases short and J 5 bases short, with 13 bases between. There are 14 residues in the CDR3. Germline V CDR1 and CDR2: SGHTA, FQGNSA. CDR3 loop: CASSPRDGENIQYF. CDR3 nucleotide sequence: TGTGCCAGCAGCCCCCGGGACGGTGAAAACATTCAGTACTTC.

V gene TRBV19 combines with J gene TRBJ1-1; no reliable D call. This CDR3 contains 14 residues. Between the trimmed V and J ends, which lost 4 bases and 5 bases, there was a span of 14 bases. Germline V gene data show CDR1 as LNHDA and CDR2 as SQIVND (reference sequence). The CDR3 reads CASSTRSLGTEAFF. The DNA of the CDR3 is TGTGCCAGTAGTACCCGCAGCCTGGGTACTGAAGCTTTCTTT. Complete variable domain (other parts from reference TRBV19 and TRBJ1-1): DGGITQSPKYLFRKEGQNVTLSCEQNLNHDAMYWYRQDPGQGLRLIYYSQIVNDFQKGDIAEGYSVSREKKESFPLTVTSAQKNPTAFYLCASSTRSLGTEAFFGQGTRLTVV.

Details on this clone: Within the sample, other DNA sequences also encode this same CDR3. This chain joins TRBV19 and TRBJ2-7; no reliable D call. CDR1 is LNHDA and CDR2 is SQIVND in the germline V gene (reference sequence). This CDR3 is 14 amino acids long. Between the trimmed V and J ends, which lost 3 bases and 2 bases, there was a span of 11 bases. CDR3 nucleotides: TGTGCCAGTAGTATCGGAAGGCTAACCTACGAGCAGTACTTC. This encodes CASSIGRLTYEQYF.

This clone was counted once. This chain links TRBV28 with TRBJ1-4; TRBD1 matches 7 bases. The CDR3 contains 14 residues. J was trimmed by 4 bases and V by 7 bases; bases with no gene match: 6. CDR1 and CDR2 (germline): MDHEN, SYDVKM. The CDR3 is CASTHRGINEKLFF. The CDR3 nucleotides are TGTGCCAGCACCCACAGGGGAATTAATGAAAAACTGTTTTTT. The complete variable domain, with remaining parts taken from reference TRBV28 and TRBJ1-4, reads DVKVTQSSRYLVKRTGEKVFLECVQDMDHENMFWYRQDPGLGLRLIYFSYDVKMKEKGDIPEGYSVSREKKERFSLILESASTNQTSMYLCASTHRGINEKLFFGSGTQLSVL.

The V and J genes are TRBV7-9 and TRBJ1-1, with a possible D match to TRBD1 (5 bases). Trimming cost V 5 bases and J 0 bases, with 19 bases left between them. The CDR3 length is 17 residues. Germline V gene sequence: CDR1 SEHNR, CDR2 FQNEAQ (reference sequence). The CDR3 loop reads CASSPGGGSSMNTEAFF. The CDR3 coding sequence is TGTGCCAGCAGCCCCGGGGGAGGATCGTCCATGAACACTGAAGCTTTCTTT.

The chain uses TRBV7-6 and TRBJ2-1; 11 bases fit TRBD2. The CDR3 extends over 16 amino acids. Germline V gene sequence: CDR1 SGHVS, CDR2 FNYEAQ. V lost 5 bases, J lost 4 bases, and 7 bases stayed unmatched. DNA of the CDR3: TGTGCCAGCAGCCTCATAGCGGGAGGGGGATACAATGAGCAGTTCTTC. Residues: CASSLIAGGGYNEQFF.

The chain combines TRBV30 with TRBJ2-7; 7 nucleotides align to TRBD2. V trimming: 7 bases; J trimming: 2 bases; junction bases outside the gene matches: 8. The CDR3 extends over 13 amino acids. Germline V gene data show CDR1 as GTSNPN and CDR2 as SVGIG (reference sequence). This CDR3 is CASWGGSTYEQYF. In nucleotides, the CDR3 is TGTGCCTCCTGGGGGGGGTCGACCTACGAGCAGTACTTC.

The V and J genes are TRBV28 and TRBJ2-2; TRBD2 aligns across 12 bases. V gave up 5 bases and J gave up 6 bases; unmatched junction bases: 7. The germline V gene encodes CDR1 MDHEN and CDR2 SYDVKM. The CDR3 loop spans 16 amino acids. CDR3 sequence reads: CASSPPSGRAAGELFF. The CDR3 DNA sequence: TGTGCCAGCAGTCCCCCTAGCGGGAGGGCCGCCGGGGAGCTGTTTTTT.

The chain employs TRBV19 and TRBJ2-1, with 14 bases fitting TRBD2. The CDR3 covers 16 residues. The ends lost 7 bases at V and 8 bases at J; junction bases unmatched: 10. CDR1 and CDR2 (germline): LNHDA, SQIVND (reference sequence). As DNA, the CDR3 is TGTGCCAGTACCGTGACTAGCGGGAGGGTAGGCGATGAGCAGTTCTTC. Translating gives CASTVTSGRVGDEQFF.